The sequence of this TCR beta chain was determined in a study of blood T cell repertoires in COVID-19 (dated by TCRdb to between 2020 and 2021). For the study in its entirety: Collaborator samples came from the United States, Italy and Spain and covered acute and convalescent phases of COVID-19. The material from the prospective study consisted of cDNA or gDNA derived from T cells, B-cell-depleted T cells, or PBMCs. Deeply sampled blood TCRbeta repertoires from subjects exposed to, actively infected with, or recovered from COVID-19 were included in the dataset. The repertoires were made available in a free public database intended to serve as a resource for research on the immune response to SARS-CoV-2. Samples were obtained from the ongoing ImmuneRACE study (first 160 participants) and from 1,254 subjects provided by 6 global collaborators. Nearly every sample came with metadata listing a de-identified subject ID, COVID-19 status, age in years and sex. Where HLA class I and class II types were available, the types were taken from metadata supplied by the sample provider, not from assay-based typing. Overall results and qualifications from the work: The quantity of clinical and demographic metadata differed by source and by participant and was supplied without curation.

This clone was observed once. Its binding antigen is unknown. No qualities accompany the bases; no much larger clone lies one base away. Here V drops 4 bases and J drops 0 bases, and the junction holds 9 bases not matched to any gene. There are 16 amino acids in the CDR3, from cysteine to phenylalanine inclusive. Only the CDR3 region is kept as DNA, spanning 48 bases read in frame from base 1. CDR1 SGDLS and CDR2 YYNGEE were looked up in the germline V gene. Whole blood was collected in K2EDTA tubes by collaborating institutions according to the institutions' own protocols. For TCRbeta analysis, collaborator samples were shipped as frozen whole blood, as isolated PBMCs, or as DNA extracted from either sample type. The immunoSEQ Assay, a bias-controlled multiplex PCR, was used to amplify TCRbeta CDR3 regions from genomic DNA. The original methods were these. Within the assay, amplification of reference gene primers was used to estimate how many nucleated cells each sample contained. To quantify the absolute abundance of each unique TCRbeta CDR3 rearrangement, sequence reads were collapsed and filtered. Productive Simpson clonality was computed per sample as the square root of Simpson's diversity index over productive rearrangements. Here the immuneACCESS table is served through TCRdb, limited to in-frame sequences with V and J called. Missing clones are a known gap in these copies; in checked studies unresolved V genes cover under half, and the rest lacks a known reason. For V, J and clone size, that table is used; D and trimming come from the DNA. Present in this sample are 53,000 or so clones, 65% to 85% of which were seen just once. Jointly, the top ten make up approximately 19% of the sample.

The TCR originated in a man between 65 and 85 years old with active COVID-19. The sequenced sample consisted of peripheral blood. The receptor chain draws on TRBV9 and TRBJ1-1; TRBD1 lines up with 7 middle nucleotides. The CDR3 protein: CASSPRDRSMNTEAFF. In nucleotide form, the sequence is TGTGCCAGCAGCCCGAGGGACAGATCAATGAACACTGAAGCTTTCTTT.